The 25 T cell receptor beta chains reported below all come from one sample, sequenced in a study of shared clonotypes between healthy human individuals. TCRdb's table, derived via immunoSEQ multiplex PCR, lists solely in-frame clones and lacks some. The data contain about 1.1 million clones, around 77% of them singletons. Sequencing was done on a sample of memory CD4+ T cells from PBMCs. Subset: CD45RA-negative fraction. Receptors were obtained from a man aged 18 to 30 in good health. Some clones in this sample may be carry-over from other donors' samples.

This sequence joins TRBV7-8 and TRBJ2-1, with D uncertain. CDR1 is SGHVS and CDR2 is FQNEAQ in the germline V gene. The V end was cut by 9 bases, the J end by 5 bases, with 14 bases between. The CDR3 extends over 13 amino acids. CDR3 sequence reads: CASRAGRNNEQFF. As DNA, the CDR3 is TGTGCCAGTCGGGCAGGACGAAACAATGAGCAGTTCTTC.

This clone was counted once. The chain is built from TRBV4-1 and TRBJ2-6, with 13 positions matching TRBD2. The germline CDR1 and CDR2 sequences are MGHRA and YSYEKL. The CDR3 runs 21 residues. The V segment lost 0 bases and the J segment 0 bases; nucleotides outside the gene matches: 8. CDR3 amino acids: CASSQDLPTSGRASGANVLTF. CDR3 sequence (DNA): TGCGCCAGCAGCCAAGATCTCCCCACTAGCGGGAGGGCCTCTGGGGCCAACGTCCTGACTTTC.

The chain couples TRBV30 to TRBJ2-7; D is possibly TRBD2 (6 bases). Per the germline V gene, CDR1 is GTSNPN and CDR2 is SVGIG (reference sequence). This CDR3 comprises 13 residues. The ends were cut back, 5 bases at V and 5 bases at J, with 16 bases in the middle. The CDR3 is CAWAPGLSDEQYF. CDR3 in DNA: TGTGCCTGGGCACCGGGACTCAGCGACGAGCAGTACTTC.

Details on this clone: This may stem from a read error, because a much larger clone lies one nucleotide away. The same CDR3 can be traced to other DNA sequences in this sample. The chain carries TRBV6-1 and TRBJ1-2; 7 nucleotides match TRBD1. V gave up 6 bases and J gave up 8 bases; unmatched junction bases: 6. There are 12 residues in the CDR3. Germline CDR1 is MNHNS and CDR2 is SASEGT. The CDR3 spells CASSRQGYGYTF. Here the CDR3 DNA reads TGTGCCAGCAGCCGACAGGGTTACGGCTACACCTTC.

The chain combines TRBV6-6 with TRBJ2-1; D gene unclear. Germline loops: CDR1 MNHNY, CDR2 SVGAGI (reference sequence). V was clipped by 7 bases and J by 5 bases, with 12 bases between them. The CDR3 sequence is 13 residues long. The CDR3 spells CASNLGANNEQFF. In DNA, the CDR3 is TGTGCCAGCAATCTAGGAGCAAACAATGAGCAGTTCTTC.

The rearrangement links TRBV19 to TRBJ1-5; D ambiguous. Trimming pared 1 base from V and 3 bases from J, leaving 10 bases between. Germline CDR1 LNHDA, CDR2 SQIVND (reference sequence). CDR3 length equals 15 residues. CDR3 DNA: TGTGCCAGTAGTATAGGGGTGCAAACCAATCAGCCCCAGCATTTT. Its translation is CASSIGVQTNQPQHF. Full variable domain (outside the CDR3, taken from reference TRBV19 and TRBJ1-5): DGGITQSPKYLFRKEGQNVTLSCEQNLNHDAMYWYRQDPGQGLRLIYYSQIVNDFQKGDIAEGYSVSREKKESFPLTVTSAQKNPTAFYLCASSIGVQTNQPQHFGDGTRLSIL.

The chain carries TRBV10-2 and TRBJ2-3, with 7 bases lining up with TRBD2. CDR1 and CDR2 (germline): WSHSY, SAAADI. The CDR3 contains 14 residues. J was trimmed by 2 bases and V by 9 bases; bases with no gene match: 8. CDR3 in amino acids: CASSGSGVTDTQYF. CDR3 DNA: TGCGCCAGTTCGGGGAGCGGGGTCACAGATACGCAGTATTTT.

The V and J genes are TRBV2 and TRBJ2-7, with D tentatively TRBD1 or TRBD2 (5 bases each). This CDR3 comprises 17 residues. CDR1 and CDR2 (germline): SNHLY, FYNNEI. The germline V and J ends were trimmed by 5 bases and 0 bases, with 20 bases remaining between them. The CDR3 nucleotides are TGTGCCAGCAGTATAGAAAAAACGGGACCCCGCTCCTACGAGCAGTACTTC. This codes for CASSIEKTGPRSYEQYF.

This chain links TRBV5-6 with TRBJ2-7; 8 positions agree with TRBD2. CDR3 length: 16 amino acids. Germline V lookup: CDR1 SGHDT, CDR2 YYEEEE. With 4 bases clipped from V and 6 bases from J, the junction kept 15 bases outside the gene matches. CDR3 residues: CASSLPGAGATSEQYF. Here the CDR3 DNA reads TGTGCCAGCAGCCTACCGGGAGCGGGAGCCACAAGCGAGCAGTACTTC.

V gene TRBV9 combines with J gene TRBJ2-1; weak D call: TRBD2 (5 bases). From germline, CDR1 is SGDLS and CDR2 YYNGEE. This CDR3 has 15 residues. The germline V and J ends were trimmed by 6 bases and 0 bases, with 13 bases remaining between them. The CDR3 region has the DNA TGTGCCAGCACCCTGAGTACTAGCTCCTACAATGAGCAGTTCTTC. Amino acid sequence: CASTLSTSSYNEQFF.

This clone was counted between two and nine times. The chain is built from TRBV6-8 and TRBJ2-7, with unresolved D. The CDR3 has 14 amino acids. Germline-derived CDR1 and CDR2 are MNHGY and SAAAGT. The ends were cut back, 2 bases at V and 0 bases at J, with 8 bases in the middle. The CDR3 nucleotides read TGTGCCAGCAGTTACCTCCTGGACTCCTACGAGCAGTACTTC. As protein: CASSYLLDSYEQYF.

The genes are TRBV30 and TRBJ1-1, with 7 bases aligning to TRBD1. Germline CDR1 and CDR2: GTSNPN and SVGIG (reference sequence). V was pared by 4 bases and J by 0 bases, with 2 bases of the junction left unmatched. CDR3 size: 13 residues. The CDR3: CAWMGQMNTEAFF. The CDR3 DNA is TGTGCCTGGATGGGACAGATGAACACTGAAGCTTTCTTT. Filled out from reference TRBV30 and TRBJ1-1, the complete variable domain reads SQTIHQWPATLVQPVGSPLSLECTVEGTSNPNLYWYRQAAGRGLQLLFYSVGIGQISSEVPQNLSASRPQDRQFILSSKKLLLSDSGFYLCAWMGQMNTEAFFGQGTRLTVV.

The chain uses TRBV4-2 and TRBJ1-2; the D is unclear. The V gene lost 0 bases and the J gene lost 4 bases, with 9 bases spanning the gap. CDR1 is LGHNA and CDR2 is YNFKEQ in the germline V gene. This CDR3 contains 14 residues. The CDR3 spells CASSQDGQIYGYTF. In DNA, the CDR3 is TGTGCCAGCAGCCAAGACGGGCAGATCTATGGCTACACCTTC.

This chain uses TRBV5-1 with TRBJ2-2; D remains unclear. This CDR3 is built from 16 residues. Trimming stripped 5 bases from V and 0 bases from J, with 14 bases between. Germline assignment: CDR1 SGHRS and CDR2 YFSETQ. CDR3 sequence reads: CASRLRGDANTGELFF. The CDR3 nucleotides read TGCGCCAGCAGACTCCGTGGAGACGCGAACACCGGGGAGCTGTTTTTT.

This sequence joins TRBV5-1 and TRBJ2-4; D perhaps matches TRBD2 (6 bases). The CDR3 totals 13 residues. Germline CDR1 is SGHRS and CDR2 is YFSETQ. V lost 4 bases, J lost 9 bases, and 14 bases lay in between. CDR3 region: CASSTEGSGIQYF. The DNA of the CDR3 is TGCGCCAGCAGCACGGAGGGGTCCGGCATTCAGTACTTC.

The chain recombines TRBV5-1 with TRBJ1-1, with TRBD1 identical over 8 bases. The germline CDR1 and CDR2 sequences are SGHRS and YFSETQ. Unmatched junction bases numbered 4, after V lost 1 base and J lost 5 bases. This CDR3 is 14 amino acids long. The CDR3 sequence is CASSLLGQGTEAFF. The CDR3 DNA sequence: TGCGCCAGCAGCTTGTTAGGACAGGGAACTGAAGCTTTCTTT.

The chain links TRBV7-8 to TRBJ2-3; 8 bases match TRBD1. Germline values: CDR1 SGHVS, CDR2 FQNEAQ. The CDR3 loop spans 15 amino acids. With 4 bases clipped from V and 5 bases from J, the junction kept 8 bases outside the gene matches. The CDR3 DNA follows: TGTGCCAGCAGCTCGGGGGCAGGGGGCCTAGATACGCAGTATTTT. Protein product: CASSSGAGGLDTQYF.

The chain uses TRBV19 and TRBJ1-5; 8 nucleotides agree with TRBD1. The ends lost 3 bases at V and 0 bases at J; junction bases unmatched: 7. The CDR3 runs to 17 residues. CDR1 and CDR2 from the germline V gene are LNHDA and SQIVND (reference sequence). DNA of the CDR3: TGTGCCAGTAGTATTGGTGTGGACAGGGCTAGCAATCAGCCCCAGCATTTT. Protein: CASSIGVDRASNQPQHF.

The chain recombines TRBV7-9 with TRBJ2-7, with 9 positions matching TRBD2. Germline CDR1 is SEHNR and CDR2 is FQNEAQ (reference sequence). J lost 2 bases, V lost 5 bases, and 10 bases had no gene match. The CDR3 covers 16 residues. CDR3 bases: TGTGCCAGCAGCCCCTTGGGAGCGGGAGGCACCTACGAGCAGTACTTC. Translating it yields CASSPLGAGGTYEQYF.

The count of this clone is one. J is TRBJ2-3 and V is TRBV5-1; either TRBD1 or TRBD2 may supply D (5 bases each). This CDR3 spans 16 amino acids. Trimming removed 4 bases from V and 0 bases from J, with 15 bases in between. Germline V gene sequence: CDR1 SGHRS, CDR2 YFSETQ. The CDR3 nucleotides read TGCGCCAGCAGCCTTGGCCCGGGGCTCAGCACAGATACGCAGTATTTT. As protein: CASSLGPGLSTDTQYF.

The V and J genes are TRBV5-6 and TRBJ2-3; 7 bases agree with TRBD1. Germline V lookup: CDR1 SGHDT, CDR2 YYEEEE. CDR3 length: 16 residues. Trimming removed 1 base from V and 2 bases from J; junction bases left unmatched: 7. The CDR3 DNA follows: TGTGCCAGCAGCTTGCCAGACAGGGCAATCACAGATACGCAGTATTTT. It encodes CASSLPDRAITDTQYF.

This sequence joins TRBV7-3 and TRBJ2-3; the D is unclear. CDR1 and CDR2 (germline): SGHTA, FQGTGA. Between the trimmed V and J ends, which lost 2 bases and 0 bases, there was a span of 9 bases. CDR3 length equals 15 residues. CDR3 sequence reads: CASSLAPGSTDTQYF. CDR3 bases: TGTGCCAGCAGCTTAGCTCCAGGAAGCACAGATACGCAGTATTTT.

The rearrangement links TRBV5-1 to TRBJ2-3; the D gene could be TRBD1 or TRBD2 (5 bases each). V lost 4 bases and J lost 2, with 11 bases in between. The CDR3 length is 14 residues. Germline V gene data show CDR1 as SGHRS and CDR2 as YFSETQ. For the CDR3, the DNA is TGCGCCAGCAGCACGGGGCCTAACACAGATACGCAGTATTTT. Its protein is CASSTGPNTDTQYF.

V usage is TRBV6-5 and J usage is TRBJ2-1; D is perhaps TRBD2 (5 bases). Per the germline V gene, CDR1 is MNHEY and CDR2 is SVGAGI. The CDR3 spans 13 residues. Trimming took 6 bases from V and 6 from J, leaving 12 bases between them. In DNA, the CDR3 is TGTGCCAGCAGCCTCCGGGGTCGCAATGAGCAGTTCTTC. Translated, it gives CASSLRGRNEQFF.

About this clone: This could be a read error, since a much larger clone is one nucleotide away. Other DNA sequences within the sample encode an identical CDR3. V is TRBV29-1 and J is TRBJ1-1; D is ambiguous. CDR1 and CDR2 (germline): SQVTM, ANQGSEA. This CDR3 contains 13 residues. In DNA form, the CDR3 reads TGCAGCGCCGGAACGGGCATGAACACTGAAGCCTTCTTT. Translating it yields CSAGTGMNTEAFF.